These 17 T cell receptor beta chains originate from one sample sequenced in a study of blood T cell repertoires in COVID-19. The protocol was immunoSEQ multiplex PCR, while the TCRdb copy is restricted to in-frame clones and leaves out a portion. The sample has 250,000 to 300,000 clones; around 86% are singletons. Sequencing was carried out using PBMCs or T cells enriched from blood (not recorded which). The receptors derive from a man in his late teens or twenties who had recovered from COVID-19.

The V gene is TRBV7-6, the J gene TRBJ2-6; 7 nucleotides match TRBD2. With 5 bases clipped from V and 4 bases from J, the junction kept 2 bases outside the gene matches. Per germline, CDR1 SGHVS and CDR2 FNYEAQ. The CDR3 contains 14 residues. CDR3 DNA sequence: TGTGCCAGCAGCGGGGGGGACGGGGCCAACGTCCTGACTTTC. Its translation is CASSGGDGANVLTF.

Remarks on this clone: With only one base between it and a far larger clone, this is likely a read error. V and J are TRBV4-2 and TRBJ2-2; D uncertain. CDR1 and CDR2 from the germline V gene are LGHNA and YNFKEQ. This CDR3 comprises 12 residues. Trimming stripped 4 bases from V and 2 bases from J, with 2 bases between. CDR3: CASSPNTGELFF. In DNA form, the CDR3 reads TGTGCCAGCAGCCCTAACACCGGGGAGCTGTTTTTT.

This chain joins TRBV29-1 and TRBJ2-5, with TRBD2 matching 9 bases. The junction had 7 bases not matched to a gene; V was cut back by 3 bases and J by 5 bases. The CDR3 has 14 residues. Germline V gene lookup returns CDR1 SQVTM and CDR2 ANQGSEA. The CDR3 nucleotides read TGCAGCGTTGACGGCGGGGGGGCTTGGGAGACCCAGTACTTC. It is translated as CSVDGGGAWETQYF. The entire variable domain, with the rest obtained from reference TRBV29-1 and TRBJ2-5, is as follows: SAVISQKPSRDICQRGTSLTIQCQVDSQVTMMFWYRQQPGQSLTLIATANQGSEATYESGFVIDKFPISRPNLTFSTLTVSNMSPEDSSIYLCSVDGGGAWETQYFGPGTRLLVL.

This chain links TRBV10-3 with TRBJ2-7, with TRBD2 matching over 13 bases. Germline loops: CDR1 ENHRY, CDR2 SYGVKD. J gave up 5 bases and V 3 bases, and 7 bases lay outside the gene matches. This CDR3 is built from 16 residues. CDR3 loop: CAISDPGGLAGNEQYF. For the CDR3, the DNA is TGTGCCATCAGTGACCCGGGGGGACTAGCGGGAAACGAGCAGTACTTC.

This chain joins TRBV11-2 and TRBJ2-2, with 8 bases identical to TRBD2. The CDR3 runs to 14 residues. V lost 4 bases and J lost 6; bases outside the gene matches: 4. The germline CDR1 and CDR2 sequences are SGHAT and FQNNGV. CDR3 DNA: TGTGCCAGCAGCTCCAACGGGGGGGCCGGGGAGCTGTTTTTT. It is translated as CASSSNGGAGELFF.

The CDR3 DNA reads TGTGCCAGCTCTAGCGGGTCTCAACCCTACGAGCAGTACTTC. The encoded protein is CASSSGSQPYEQYF. The chain is built from TRBV18 and TRBJ2-7; 7 bases line up with TRBD2. V shed 6 bases and J 2 bases; nucleotides not matched to a gene: 7. The CDR3 is 14 amino acids. Germline values: CDR1 KGHSH, CDR2 LQKENI.

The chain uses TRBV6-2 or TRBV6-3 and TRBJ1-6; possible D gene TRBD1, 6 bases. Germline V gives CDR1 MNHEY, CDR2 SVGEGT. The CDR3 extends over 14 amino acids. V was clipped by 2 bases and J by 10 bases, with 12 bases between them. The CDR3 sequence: CASSYIDRPSPLHF. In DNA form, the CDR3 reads TGTGCCAGCAGTTACATAGACAGGCCGTCACCCCTCCACTTT.

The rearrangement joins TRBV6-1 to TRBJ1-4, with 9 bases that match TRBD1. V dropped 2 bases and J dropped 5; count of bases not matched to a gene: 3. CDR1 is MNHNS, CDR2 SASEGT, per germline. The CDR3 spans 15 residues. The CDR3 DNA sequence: TGTGCCAGCAGTGAAATGGGGACAGGGAATGAAAAACTGTTTTTT. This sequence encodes CASSEMGTGNEKLFF.

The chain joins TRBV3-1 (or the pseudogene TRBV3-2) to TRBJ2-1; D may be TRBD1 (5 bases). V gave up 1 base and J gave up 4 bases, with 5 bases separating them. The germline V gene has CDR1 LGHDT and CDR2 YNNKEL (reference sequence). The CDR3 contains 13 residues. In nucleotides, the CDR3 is TGTGCCAGCAGCCAAGCAGGGTACAATGAGCAGTTCTTC. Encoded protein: CASSQAGYNEQFF.

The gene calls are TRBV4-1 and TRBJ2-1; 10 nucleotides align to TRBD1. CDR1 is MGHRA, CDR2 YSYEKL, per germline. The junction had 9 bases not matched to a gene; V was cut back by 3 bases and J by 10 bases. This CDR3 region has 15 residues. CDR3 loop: CASSQPGTGVREQFF. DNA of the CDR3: TGCGCCAGCAGCCAGCCCGGGACAGGGGTTCGAGAGCAGTTCTTC.

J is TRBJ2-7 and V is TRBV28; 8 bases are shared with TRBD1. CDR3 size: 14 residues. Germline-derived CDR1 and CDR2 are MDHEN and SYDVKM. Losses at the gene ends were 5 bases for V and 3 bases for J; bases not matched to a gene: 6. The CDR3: CASSRPGTGYEQYF. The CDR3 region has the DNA TGTGCCAGCAGTCGTCCCGGGACAGGCTACGAGCAGTACTTC.

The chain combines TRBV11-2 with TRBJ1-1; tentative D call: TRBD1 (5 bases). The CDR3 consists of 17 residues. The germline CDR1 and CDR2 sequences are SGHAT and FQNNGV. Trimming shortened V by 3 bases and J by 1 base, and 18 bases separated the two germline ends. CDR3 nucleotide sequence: TGTGCCAGCAGCTTTAGGAGGGGACGGGGGAGGAACACTGAAGCTTTCTTT. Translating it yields CASSFRRGRGRNTEAFF.

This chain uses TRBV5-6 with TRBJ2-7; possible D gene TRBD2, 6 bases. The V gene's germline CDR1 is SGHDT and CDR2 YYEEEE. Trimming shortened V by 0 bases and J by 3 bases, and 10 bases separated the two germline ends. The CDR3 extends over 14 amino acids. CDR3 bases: TGTGCCAGCAGCTTGGGACTAGAAGACTACGAGCAGTACTTC. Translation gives CASSLGLEDYEQYF.

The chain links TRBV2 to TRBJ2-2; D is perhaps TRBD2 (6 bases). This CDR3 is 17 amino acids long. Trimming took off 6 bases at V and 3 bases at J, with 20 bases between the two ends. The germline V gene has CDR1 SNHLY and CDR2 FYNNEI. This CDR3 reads CASRGTLAEQDTGELFF. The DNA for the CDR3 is TGTGCCAGCAGGGGTACCTTAGCGGAACAAGACACCGGGGAGCTGTTTTTT. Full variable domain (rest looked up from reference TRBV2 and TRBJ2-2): EPEVTQTPSHQVTQMGQEVILRCVPISNHLYFYWYRQILGQKVEFLVSFYNNEISEKSEIFDDQFSVERPDGSNFTLKIRSTKLEDSAMYFCASRGTLAEQDTGELFFGEGSRLTVL.

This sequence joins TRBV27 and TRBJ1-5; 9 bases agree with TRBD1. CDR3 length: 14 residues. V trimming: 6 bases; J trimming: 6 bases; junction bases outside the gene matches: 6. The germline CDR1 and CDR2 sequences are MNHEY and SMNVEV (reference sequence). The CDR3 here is CASRPTGGLQPQHF. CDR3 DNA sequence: TGTGCCAGCAGACCGACAGGGGGTCTTCAGCCCCAGCATTTT.

CDR3 sequence reads: CASSLVRGRDTQYF. The CDR3 DNA is TGTGCCAGCAGCCTCGTAAGGGGGCGAGATACGCAGTATTTT. The rearrangement uses TRBV11-2 and TRBJ2-3; TRBD1 matches 7 bases. The CDR3 sequence is 14 residues long. Germline CDR1 is SGHAT and CDR2 is FQNNGV. After removal of 5 bases from V and 5 bases from J, the junction contained 7 bases not matched to a gene.

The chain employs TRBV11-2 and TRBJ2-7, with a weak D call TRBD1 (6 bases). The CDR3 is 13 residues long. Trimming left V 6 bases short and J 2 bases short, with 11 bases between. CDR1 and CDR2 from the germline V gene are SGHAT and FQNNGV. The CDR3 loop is CASSSSGAYEQYF. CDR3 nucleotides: TGTGCCAGCAGTTCGTCAGGGGCCTACGAGCAGTACTTC.